The 23 T cell receptor beta chains listed next were all sequenced from one sample in a study of T cell responses to AZD1222 COVID-19 vaccine (dated by TCRdb to 2020 to 2022). The time point label corresponds to: baseline before first vaccination. The method behind the library was the immunoSEQ multiplex PCR assay. The immuneACCESS repertoire file appears here via TCRdb, limited to in-frame rearrangements. These files lack a portion of the clones; in checked studies, under half of the deficit traces to unresolved V genes, and the cause of the others is not known. The sample includes roughly 110,000 clones, with roughly nine tenths observed a single time. The ten largest clones represent approximately 7% of the sample. This specimen was peripheral blood, taken on day 0 of AZD1222 vaccination. The receptors were gathered from an adult in good health.

The chain links TRBV19 to TRBJ1-6; D remains ambiguous. CDR3 size: 18 residues. Deletions cut 5 bases from V and 0 bases from J, with 17 bases between. Germline V gene data show CDR1 as LNHDA and CDR2 as SQIVND (reference sequence). CDR3 nucleotides: TGTGCCAGTAGTCCCTACTTGGGGAGCAGCTCCTATAATTCACCCCTCCACTTT. Protein sequence: CASSPYLGSSSYNSPLHF.

The genes are TRBV6-4 and TRBJ2-1; 9 positions match TRBD1. Germline trimming cut 8 bases from V and 6 bases from J; bases unmatched to any gene: 5. The germline gives CDR1 MRHNA, CDR2 SNTAGT. CDR3 size: 13 residues. In DNA, the CDR3 is TGTGCCAGCGGGACAGGGAACACCAATGAGCAGTTCTTC. Translating it yields CASGTGNTNEQFF.

This clone was detected only once. The chain employs TRBV14 and TRBJ2-2; D unclear. Per the germline V gene, CDR1 is SGHDN and CDR2 is FVKESK. Trimming cost V 3 bases and J 3 bases, with 11 bases left between them. The CDR3 runs to 15 residues. The DNA for the CDR3 is TGTGCCAGCAGCCAGTCGATTACGGACACCGGGGAGCTGTTTTTT. Protein: CASSQSITDTGELFF.

J is TRBJ1-2 and V is TRBV15; no definite D call. Germline V gene sequence: CDR1 LNHNV, CDR2 YYDKDF (reference sequence). V dropped 0 bases and J dropped 4 bases, with 9 bases sitting between them. The CDR3 loop spans 14 amino acids. The CDR3 spells CATSREDSVYGYTF. In nucleotides, the CDR3 is TGTGCCACCAGCAGAGAGGACTCAGTCTATGGCTACACCTTC.

This clone was seen only a few times. The chain links TRBV4-1 to TRBJ1-3, with D perhaps matching TRBD1 (6 bases). CDR3 size: 16 residues. CDR1 and CDR2 (germline): MGHRA, YSYEKL. Trimming stripped 2 bases from V and 7 bases from J, with 18 bases between. CDR3 residues: CASSQIGDTLWNTIYF. CDR3 nucleotide sequence: TGCGCCAGCAGCCAAATAGGGGACACCCTGTGGAACACCATATATTTT.

V is TRBV18 and J is TRBJ2-1; D might be TRBD1 (6 bases). This CDR3 has 15 residues. V shed 6 bases and J shed 6 bases, with 18 bases lying between them. The V gene's germline CDR1 is KGHSH and CDR2 LQKENI. The CDR3 DNA is TGTGCCAGCTCCCTTAACAGGGACATGGGCAATGAGCAGTTCTTC. It is translated as CASSLNRDMGNEQFF.

V usage is TRBV5-7 and J usage is TRBJ1-4; D perhaps matches TRBD1 (6 bases). Being an ORF, TRBV5-7 has a function that is uncertain. CDR3 size: 15 residues. Trimming pared 0 bases from V and 7 bases from J, leaving 13 bases between. CDR3 loop: CASSLARRGSEKLFF. CDR3 sequence (DNA): TGTGCCAGCAGCTTGGCCCGCAGGGGCAGTGAAAAACTGTTTTTT.

This clone has a handful of counts. The chain combines TRBV28 with TRBJ2-2, with a possible D match to TRBD2 (9 bases). Per germline, CDR1 MDHEN and CDR2 SYDVKM. The V end was cut by 7 bases, the J end by 4 bases, with 28 bases between. This CDR3 contains 19 residues. CDR3 nucleotides: TGTGCCAGCACTAGAGGACAGGGAAGAGGCGGGAGGGCCACCGGGGAGCTGTTTTTT. This sequence encodes CASTRGQGRGGRATGELFF.

The chain links TRBV21-1 to TRBJ2-1; the listed D gene, TRBD2, was not tested against the DNA. TRBV21-1 is listed as a pseudogene. The CDR3 length is 16 residues. The CDR3 protein is CAKRASGSSPYNEQFF. The CDR3 DNA sequence: TGTGCTAAACGGGCTAGCGGGAGCTCTCCCTACAATGAGCAGTTCTTC.

The chain recombines TRBV5-1 with TRBJ2-1; 7 bases fit TRBD1. Germline V gene data show CDR1 as SGHRS and CDR2 as YFSETQ. V lost 0 bases, J lost 5 bases, and 5 bases stayed unmatched. The CDR3 spans 15 residues. The DNA for the CDR3 is TGCGCCAGCAGCTTGGGGGGGACAGTTAACAATGAGCAGTTCTTC. Its protein product is CASSLGGTVNNEQFF.

The chain has TRBV5-1 and TRBJ2-2; TRBD1 matches 9 bases. The CDR3 consists of 15 residues. CDR1 SGHRS and CDR2 YFSETQ come from the germline V gene. The V gene end was trimmed by 3 bases and the J gene end by 3 bases; junction bases not matched to a gene: 3. The CDR3 sequence is CASSSGQGYTGELFF. In DNA, the CDR3 is TGCGCCAGCAGCTCGGGACAGGGATACACCGGGGAGCTGTTTTTT.

This chain joins TRBV6-2 or TRBV6-3 and TRBJ1-5; D possibly corresponds to TRBD1 (6 bases). The CDR3 is made up of 15 amino acids. Germline assignment: CDR1 MNHEY and CDR2 SVGEGT. V was trimmed by 1 base and J by 5 bases, leaving 12 bases between them. The CDR3 sequence is CASSYYSQGHQPQHF. The CDR3 nucleotides are TGTGCCAGCAGTTACTATTCGCAGGGGCATCAGCCCCAGCATTTT.

The chain employs TRBV7-9 and TRBJ2-5; tentatively, D is TRBD2 (5 bases). The germline CDR1 and CDR2 sequences are SEHNR and FQNEAQ (reference sequence). The CDR3 is 15 amino acids. V gave up 5 bases and J gave up 5 bases, with 18 bases separating them. The CDR3, as DNA: TGTGCCAGCAGCCCGGGGATCATCGGCCTGGAGACCCAGTACTTC. It codes for CASSPGIIGLETQYF. The full variable domain, rest sourced from reference TRBV7-9 and TRBJ2-5, is DTGVSQNPRHKITKRGQNVTFRCDPISEHNRLYWYRQTLGQGPEFLTYFQNEAQLEKSRLLSDRFSAERPKGSFSTLEIQRTEQGDSAMYLCASSPGIIGLETQYFGPGTRLLVL.

This sequence joins TRBV27 and TRBJ2-7; 12 bases map to TRBD2. The V segment lost 7 bases and the J segment 0 bases; nucleotides outside the gene matches: 10. From germline, CDR1 is MNHEY and CDR2 SMNVEV (reference sequence). CDR3 length: 17 amino acids. CDR3: CASISLAGGPFSYEQYF. The DNA for the CDR3 is TGTGCCAGCATCTCACTAGCGGGAGGACCCTTCTCCTACGAGCAGTACTTC.

CDR3 residues: CASSGGGSSFSSGANVLTF. DNA of the CDR3: TGTGCCAGCAGCGGGGGAGGTAGCAGTTTCTCTTCTGGGGCCAACGTCCTGACTTTC. V is TRBV5-4 and J is TRBJ2-6; perhaps TRBD2 as D (6 bases). The CDR3 extends over 19 amino acids. CDR1 is SGHNT and CDR2 is YYREEE in the germline V gene (reference sequence). The V end was cut by 4 bases, the J end by 1 base, with 21 bases between.

To note about this clone: The CDR3 does not end in the conserved phenylalanine or tryptophan, so this is likely a read error. The V call is TRBV4-3, the J call TRBJ1-2; D possibly corresponds to TRBD1 (5 bases). V lost 0 bases and J lost 2, with 16 bases in between. The CDR3 loop spans 17 amino acids. CDR1 and CDR2 (germline): LGHNA, YSLEER. The CDR3 sequence is CASSQDWLGGTNYGYTL. CDR3 DNA sequence: TGCGCCAGCAGCCAAGATTGGCTGGGGGGGACGAACTATGGCTACACCCTC.

The J gene is TRBJ2-3, the V gene TRBV5-1, with 7 positions matching TRBD1. V shed 0 bases and J 2 bases; nucleotides not matched to a gene: 6. CDR3 size: 16 residues. Germline loops: CDR1 SGHRS, CDR2 YFSETQ. The CDR3 DNA follows: TGCGCCAGCAGCTTGGAGAGAGGACAGGTCACAGATACGCAGTATTTT. Translating gives CASSLERGQVTDTQYF.

The table lists this clone with a count of one. V gene TRBV12-5 combines with J gene TRBJ2-7; 7 bases agree with TRBD2. Germline-derived CDR1 and CDR2 are LGHNT and FRNRAP. The CDR3 consists of 15 residues. V lost 4 bases and J lost 5; bases outside the gene matches: 11. CDR3 amino acids: CASGSGGGPSNEQYF. In nucleotides, the CDR3 is TGTGCTAGTGGTTCGGGGGGAGGGCCGAGTAACGAGCAGTACTTC.

The V call is TRBV27, the J call TRBJ1-2; a weak D match, TRBD1 (6 bases). The CDR3 runs to 13 residues. CDR1 is MNHEY, CDR2 SMNVEV, per germline (reference sequence). V was trimmed by 5 bases and J by 4 bases, leaving 11 bases between them. CDR3 bases: TGTGCCAGCAGTCCACAGGGACCCTATGGCTACACCTTC. Translating gives CASSPQGPYGYTF.

V is TRBV5-1 and J is TRBJ1-2; D ambiguous. In germline, CDR1 is SGHRS, CDR2 YFSETQ. CDR3 length: 13 residues. V was pared by 0 bases and J by 5 bases, with 8 bases between. This chain's CDR3 is CASSLAEGYGYTF. The CDR3 DNA sequence: TGCGCCAGCAGCTTGGCCGAGGGATATGGCTACACCTTC.

The chain joins TRBV7-2 to TRBJ1-2; D unclear. The germline V and J ends were trimmed by 5 bases and 7 bases, with 8 bases remaining between them. The length of the CDR3 is 11 residues. Germline lookup yields CDR1 SGHTA and CDR2 FQGNSA. This CDR3 reads CASSPSGGYTF. CDR3 coding DNA: TGTGCCAGCAGCCCGTCAGGTGGCTACACCTTC.

The chain is built from TRBV5-4 and TRBJ2-2, with a tentative D call TRBD1 (6 bases). Trimming removed 4 bases at V and 2 bases at J, with 12 bases between. The germline CDR1 and CDR2 sequences are SGHNT and YYREEE (reference sequence). The CDR3 spans 15 residues. The CDR3 sequence: CASSRDTRNTGELFF. The CDR3 bases are TGTGCCAGCAGCCGGGACACCCGAAACACCGGGGAGCTGTTTTTT.

The rearrangement links TRBV6-4 to TRBJ2-7, with D perhaps TRBD1 or TRBD2 (6 bases each). CDR1 and CDR2 from the germline V gene are MRHNA and SNTAGT. Trimming took 6 bases from V and 6 from J, leaving 18 bases between them. This CDR3 is built from 14 residues. The CDR3 reads CASSPAGGGGEQYF. Here the CDR3 DNA reads TGTGCCAGCAGCCCGGCGGGCGGAGGGGGCGAGCAGTACTTC.